A single sample is the source of the 3 T cell receptor beta chains below, sequenced in a study of cytomegalovirus exposure and HLA in healthy donors. This PCR relied on a set of 60 Vbeta primers and 13 Jbeta primers. Generated by immunoSEQ multiplex PCR, the TCRdb table keeps only in-frame clones and is missing some. The table lists some 160,000 clones, roughly a tenth of them singletons, with roughly 1.9% in the top ten. Sequencing was done on a sample of PBMCs. The receptors come from a male donor in good health and CMV-seronegative.

This clone was counted only a few times. The chain has TRBV27 and TRBJ2-1, with 8 bases matching TRBD2. The germline V gene has CDR1 MNHEY and CDR2 SMNVEV (reference sequence). There are 15 residues in the CDR3. V was pared by 3 bases and J by 8 bases, with 9 bases of the junction left unmatched. The CDR3 sequence is CASSLYAGLAHEQFF. For the CDR3, the DNA is TGTGCCAGCAGTTTGTATGCTGGACTAGCCCATGAGCAGTTCTTC.

The V call is TRBV5-6, the J call TRBJ2-5; TRBD1 matches at 10 bases. Trimming removed 4 bases from V and 4 bases from J; junction bases left unmatched: 4. The germline CDR1 and CDR2 sequences are SGHDT and YYEEEE. The CDR3 runs 14 residues. The CDR3 here is CASSPTGGGETQYF. The DNA for the CDR3 is TGTGCCAGCAGCCCGACAGGGGGCGGAGAGACCCAGTACTTC.

This rearrangement joins TRBV19 to TRBJ1-2; TRBD1 agrees at 7 bases. The CDR3 contains 15 residues. Germline CDR1 is LNHDA and CDR2 is SQIVND (reference sequence). V lost 3 bases, J lost 4 bases, and 8 bases stayed unmatched. Written as DNA, the CDR3 is TGTGCCAGTAGTATGGCGCGACAGGGCCTCTATGGCTACACCTTC. Residues: CASSMARQGLYGYTF.